Described below is a single TCR beta chain sequence and its context. What it binds is unknown. With 60 Vbeta and 13 Jbeta primers, the PCR was carried out. Generated by immunoSEQ multiplex PCR, the TCRdb table keeps only in-frame clones and is missing some. The sample consists of more than 150,000 clones, roughly 77% of them appearing once. The V gene lost 2 bases and the J gene lost 9 bases, with 19 bases spanning the gap. The CDR3 extends over 15 amino acids. CDR1 is SEHNR and CDR2 is FQNEAQ in the germline V gene (reference sequence). The data stem from a study of cytomegalovirus exposure and HLA in healthy donors. Study at large: Some 180 million T cells yielded fewer than 120 million unique TCR beta sequences in earlier analysis.

Study-wide results and limits: CMV serostatus was the only immune exposure information that was available. Researchers reported in a later analysis that common viral pathogens appeared linked to several top clusters. Prior analysis indicated that the majority of TCR beta V segments exhibited productivity approximately 87% or approximately 30% of the time.

The origin of this receptor is a woman in her thirties or forties in good health and CMV-seropositive. This rearrangement joins TRBV7-9 to TRBJ1-2, with D perhaps matching TRBD1 (6 bases). The sequenced sample was PBMCs. The CDR3 nucleotides read TGTGCCAGCAGCTTACCAGGGGCTGGGTATTATAGCTACACCTTC. Its protein is CASSLPGAGYYSYTF.